Each of the 13 T cell receptor beta chains below was sequenced from the same sample in a study of blood T cell repertoires in COVID-19. The data were produced by immunoSEQ multiplex PCR, yet TCRdb's version contains in-frame clones alone and is incomplete. The sample lists 400,000 or so clones; 80% to 90% were seen once. Sequencing used PBMCs or T cells enriched from blood (not recorded which). These receptors were taken from a man aged 25-45 years who had recovered from COVID-19.

The genes are TRBV19 and TRBJ1-2, with TRBD1 matching over 8 bases. This CDR3 contains 15 residues. Trimming took 3 bases from V and 2 from J; bases not matched to a gene: 5. CDR1 is LNHDA and CDR2 is SQIVND in the germline V gene (reference sequence). Here the CDR3 DNA reads TGTGCCAGTAGTATCAACAGGGGGGGGAACTATGGCTACACCTTC. Its translation: CASSINRGGNYGYTF.

The J gene is TRBJ1-5, the V gene TRBV27; a possible D gene is TRBD1 (6 bases). This CDR3 is built from 14 residues. CDR1 and CDR2 (germline): MNHEY, SMNVEV (reference sequence). Trimming removed 3 bases from V and 6 bases from J, with 12 bases in between. CDR3 nucleotide sequence: TGTGCCAGCAGTTTGAAGGGGGGGGTTCAGCCCCAGCATTTT. Amino acids: CASSLKGGVQPQHF.

The rearrangement links TRBV5-1 to TRBJ1-6; D perhaps matches TRBD1 (5 bases). V dropped 2 bases and J dropped 4 bases, with 10 bases sitting between them. Germline V gene sequence: CDR1 SGHRS, CDR2 YFSETQ. This CDR3 spans 15 amino acids. Here the CDR3 DNA reads TGCGCCAGCAGCTTCGGGGGTGGGTATAATTCACCCCTCCACTTT. Its protein product is CASSFGGGYNSPLHF.

V and J are TRBV25-1 and TRBJ2-5, with 7 bases aligning to TRBD2. In germline, CDR1 is MGHDK, CDR2 SYGVNS. The CDR3 length is 15 residues. The ends lost 8 bases at V and 2 bases at J; junction bases unmatched: 11. The CDR3 region is CASALMGGMQETQYF. The CDR3 DNA is TGTGCCAGCGCTCTGATGGGAGGGATGCAAGAGACCCAGTACTTC.

The genes are TRBV6-5 and TRBJ2-7, with D possibly being TRBD1 (6 bases). The CDR3 is made up of 12 amino acids. Germline CDR1 reads MNHEY; CDR2 reads SVGAGI. Trimming took 7 bases from V and 6 from J, leaving 13 bases between them. The chain's CDR3 is CASKSTGSEQYF. CDR3 coding DNA: TGTGCCAGCAAGTCGACAGGCAGCGAGCAGTACTTC.

V usage is TRBV19 and J usage is TRBJ1-5; D may be TRBD1 (6 bases). This CDR3 comprises 15 residues. The V and J ends lost 0 bases and 7 bases respectively, with 13 bases between them. From germline, CDR1 is LNHDA and CDR2 SQIVND (reference sequence). For the CDR3, the DNA is TGTGCCAGTAGTATAGATGTGGGGGGGCACCAGCCCCAGCATTTT. Translated: CASSIDVGGHQPQHF. Variable domain in full (rest from reference TRBV19 and TRBJ1-5): DGGITQSPKYLFRKEGQNVTLSCEQNLNHDAMYWYRQDPGQGLRLIYYSQIVNDFQKGDIAEGYSVSREKKESFPLTVTSAQKNPTAFYLCASSIDVGGHQPQHFGDGTRLSIL.

This chain joins TRBV25-1 and TRBJ1-3; D might be TRBD1 (6 bases). Per the germline V gene, CDR1 is MGHDK and CDR2 is SYGVNS. Trimming cost V 3 bases and J 4 bases, with 19 bases left between them. CDR3 length: 17 amino acids. The CDR3 loop is CASSDRPQTGSGNTIYF. For the CDR3, the DNA is TGTGCCAGCAGTGATAGGCCCCAAACAGGGAGCGGAAACACCATATATTTT.

In nucleotides, the CDR3 is TGTGCCAGCAGCTTCCGGGGATGGACGGCTCTCACAGATACGCAGTATTTT. Its protein product is CASSFRGWTALTDTQYF. V and J are TRBV11-2 and TRBJ2-3; a possible D gene is TRBD2 (5 bases). V lost 3 bases to trimming and J lost 2 bases, with 18 bases between them. CDR3 length equals 17 residues. CDR1 SGHAT and CDR2 FQNNGV come from the germline V gene.

The genes are TRBV20-1 and TRBJ1-2, with D unresolved. Germline loops: CDR1 DFQATT, CDR2 SNEGSKA (reference sequence). The CDR3 has 10 amino acids. V lost 7 bases, J lost 6 bases, and 9 bases lay in between. CDR3 in amino acids: CSVREHGYTF. The CDR3 DNA follows: TGCAGTGTGCGAGAGCATGGCTACACCTTC.

This rearrangement joins TRBV10-1 to TRBJ2-1; the D is unclear. There are 15 residues in the CDR3. CDR1 is WNHNN and CDR2 is SYGVQD in the germline V gene (reference sequence). V gave up 6 bases and J gave up 4 bases, with 16 bases separating them. This CDR3 is CASRTLREQYNEQFF. The CDR3 coding sequence is TGCGCCAGCAGGACACTTAGAGAGCAATACAATGAGCAGTTCTTC.

Only one count was recorded for this clone. The genes are TRBV5-1 and TRBJ2-1, with 9 bases matching TRBD2. V shed 5 bases, J shed 7 bases, and the junction held 10 bases outside the gene matches. Germline CDR1 reads SGHRS; CDR2 reads YFSETQ. The CDR3 sequence is 15 residues long. The CDR3 region is CASSRGSGSINEQFF. For the CDR3, the DNA is TGCGCCAGCAGTCGGGGTAGCGGGAGTATTAATGAGCAGTTCTTC.

The chain employs TRBV10-3 and TRBJ2-3; D is ambiguous. In germline, CDR1 is ENHRY, CDR2 SYGVKD. The CDR3 covers 12 residues. Trimming stripped 3 bases from V and 6 bases from J, with 7 bases between. The CDR3: CAISDQQDTQYF. The CDR3 DNA reads as TGTGCCATCAGTGACCAACAGGATACGCAGTATTTT.

This chain links TRBV6-5 with TRBJ1-1, with D unresolved. Germline lookup yields CDR1 MNHEY and CDR2 SVGAGI. The CDR3 extends over 15 amino acids. V lost 5 bases to trimming and J lost 1 base, with 14 bases between them. The CDR3 DNA follows: TGTGCCAGCAGTCGCAGGCTGATAGGGAACACTGAAGCTTTCTTT. Residues: CASSRRLIGNTEAFF.